Presented here are 4 T cell receptor beta chains from one specimen sequenced in a study of blood T cell repertoires in COVID-19. Produced via immunoSEQ multiplex PCR; TCRdb's table is partial and in-frame only. The sample has 150,000 to 200,000 clones, roughly 80% seen once. Input material: PBMCs or T cells enriched from blood (not recorded which). The receptors here all came from a man aged 45-65 years who had recovered from COVID-19.

The genes are TRBV18 and TRBJ2-3; 9 bases agree with TRBD2. Per the germline V gene, CDR1 is KGHSH and CDR2 is LQKENI. The CDR3 runs to 15 residues. V was pared by 3 bases and J by 2 bases, with 3 bases of the junction left unmatched. The CDR3: CASSPLAGVTDTQYF. The CDR3 DNA is TGTGCCAGCTCACCCTTAGCGGGAGTCACAGATACGCAGTATTTT.

The CDR3 DNA is TGTGCCAGCAGTCACAGGATCCCCGGCTCCTACGAGCAGTACTTC. This sequence encodes CASSHRIPGSYEQYF. J is TRBJ2-7 and V is TRBV6-5; D may be TRBD1 (5 bases). Germline CDR1 MNHEY, CDR2 SVGAGI. Deletions cut 5 bases from V and 0 bases from J, with 14 bases between. The CDR3 has 15 amino acids.

Note on this clone: The sample has other DNA sequences that encode this CDR3 too. The gene calls are TRBV19 and TRBJ1-1; D may be TRBD1 (6 bases). The CDR3 is 14 residues long. Trimming left V 3 bases short and J 1 base short, with 9 bases between. Germline V lookup: CDR1 LNHDA, CDR2 SQIVND (reference sequence). The CDR3 sequence: CASSIGGPNTEAFF. Written as DNA, the CDR3 is TGTGCCAGTAGTATCGGGGGGCCGAACACTGAAGCTTTCTTT.

In this sample, this clone turned up once. The chain employs TRBV7-3 and TRBJ2-6, with D perhaps TRBD2 (6 bases). Germline V gives CDR1 SGHTA, CDR2 FQGTGA. V lost 5 bases and J 0 bases, leaving 11 bases between the germline ends. This CDR3 is built from 16 residues. This chain's CDR3 is CASSGGLNSGANVLTF. The CDR3 DNA reads as TGTGCCAGCAGCGGGGGACTTAACTCTGGGGCCAACGTCCTGACTTTC.